The TCR beta chain described here comes from a study of neoadjuvant anti-PD-1 for oral cavity cancer. Study context: Patients without progression received a fourth nivolumab dose around day 43, then surgical resection on days 50-56.

Generated by immunoSEQ multiplex PCR, the TCRdb table keeps only in-frame clones and is missing some. The table records approximately 9,500 clones, over 70% of them present only once. Broader study findings: With a few patients per group, TCR findings need larger cohorts.

Time point meaning: after neoadjuvant nivolumab, at surgical resection. Stage II-IVA oral cavity squamous cell carcinoma was new and untreated by systemic or radiation therapy. Per the germline V gene, CDR1 is MNHNS and CDR2 is SASEGT. The CDR3 has 12 residues. V was cut by 4 bases and J by 8 bases, with 11 bases left in between. This clone has only a few counts. As yet, its antigen is unknown. Sequenced material: PBMCs, taken after nivolumab (anti-PD-1) treatment. This chain uses TRBV6-1 with TRBJ1-2, with no clear D. This clonotype originated in a person aged 35-80 years with oral cavity squamous cell carcinoma. The CDR3 DNA reads TGTGCCAGCAGTGTGACGCTTCTCGGCTACACCTTC. Amino acids: CASSVTLLGYTF.